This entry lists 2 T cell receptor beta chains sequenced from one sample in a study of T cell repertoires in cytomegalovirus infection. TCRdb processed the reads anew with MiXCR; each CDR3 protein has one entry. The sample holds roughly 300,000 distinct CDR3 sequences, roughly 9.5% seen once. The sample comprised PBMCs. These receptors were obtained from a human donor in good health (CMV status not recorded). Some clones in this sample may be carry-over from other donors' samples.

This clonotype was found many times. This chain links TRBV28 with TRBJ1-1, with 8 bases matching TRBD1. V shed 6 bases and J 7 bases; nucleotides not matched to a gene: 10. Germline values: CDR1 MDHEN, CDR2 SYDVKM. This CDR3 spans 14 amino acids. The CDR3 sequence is CASSRLRGRVEAFF. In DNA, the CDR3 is TGTGCCAGCAGCCGTCTCAGGGGGCGGGTTGAAGCTTTCTTT.

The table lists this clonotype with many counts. The CDR3 DNA is TGCGCCAGCAGCCAAGACCCGCCCGGGACAAGGCAGTTCTTC. Translating gives CASSQDPPGTRQFF. The rearrangement uses TRBV4-3 and TRBJ2-1; tentative D call: TRBD1 (6 bases). The germline V gene has CDR1 LGHNA and CDR2 YSLEER. V lost 0 bases, J lost 12 bases, and 15 bases lay in between. The CDR3 contains 14 residues.